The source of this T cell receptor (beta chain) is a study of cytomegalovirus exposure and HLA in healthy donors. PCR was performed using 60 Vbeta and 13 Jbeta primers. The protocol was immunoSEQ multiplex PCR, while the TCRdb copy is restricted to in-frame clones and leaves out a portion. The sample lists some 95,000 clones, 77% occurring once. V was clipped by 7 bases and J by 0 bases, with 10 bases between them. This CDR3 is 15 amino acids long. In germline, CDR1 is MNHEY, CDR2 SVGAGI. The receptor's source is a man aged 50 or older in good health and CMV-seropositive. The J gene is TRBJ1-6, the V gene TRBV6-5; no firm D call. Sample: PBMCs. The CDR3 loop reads CASNEKSSYNSPLHF. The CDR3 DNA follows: TGTGCCAGCAACGAAAAGAGCTCCTATAATTCACCCCTCCACTTT.